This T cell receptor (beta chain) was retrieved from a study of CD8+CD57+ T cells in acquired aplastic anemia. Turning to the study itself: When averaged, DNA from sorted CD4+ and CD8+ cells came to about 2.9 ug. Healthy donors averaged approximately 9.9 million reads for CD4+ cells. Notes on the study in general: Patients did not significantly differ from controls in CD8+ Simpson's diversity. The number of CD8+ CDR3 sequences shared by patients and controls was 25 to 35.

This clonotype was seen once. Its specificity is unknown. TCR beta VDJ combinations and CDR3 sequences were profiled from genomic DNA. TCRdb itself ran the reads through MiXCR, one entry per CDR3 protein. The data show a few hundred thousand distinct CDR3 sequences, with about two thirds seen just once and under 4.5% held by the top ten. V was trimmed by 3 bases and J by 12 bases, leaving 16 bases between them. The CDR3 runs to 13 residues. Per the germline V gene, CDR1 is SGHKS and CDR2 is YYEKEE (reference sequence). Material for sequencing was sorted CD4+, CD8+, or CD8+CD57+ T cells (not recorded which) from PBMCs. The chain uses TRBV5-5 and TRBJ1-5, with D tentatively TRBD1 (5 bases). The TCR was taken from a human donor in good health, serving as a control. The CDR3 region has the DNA TGTGCCAGCAGCTCCGTTGGGGGTCCTGACCAGCATTTT. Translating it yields CASSSVGGPDQHF.